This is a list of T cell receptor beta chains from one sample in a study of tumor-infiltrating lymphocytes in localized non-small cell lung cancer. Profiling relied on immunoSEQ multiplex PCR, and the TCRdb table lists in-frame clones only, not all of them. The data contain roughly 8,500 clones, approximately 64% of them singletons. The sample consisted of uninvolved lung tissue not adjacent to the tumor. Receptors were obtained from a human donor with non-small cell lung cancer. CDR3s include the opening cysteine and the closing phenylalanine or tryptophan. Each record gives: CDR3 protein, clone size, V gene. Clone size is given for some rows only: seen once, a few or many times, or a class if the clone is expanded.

CDR3aa: CAWTKGGGFGNQPQHF; abundance: -; v_gene: TRBV30
CDR3aa: CASSYGQLTEGTEAFF; abundance: -; v_gene: TRBV27
CDR3aa: CASSQGDRFYGYTF; abundance: -; v_gene: TRBV4-2
CDR3aa: CASSPGTGTLYEQYF; abundance: -; v_gene: TRBV7-2
CDR3aa: CASSPQLGATNEKLFF; abundance: once; v_gene: TRBV7-2
CDR3aa: CASSLRQGNFYGYTF; abundance: -; v_gene: TRBV28
CDR3aa: CASKGQGGGYTF; abundance: -; v_gene: TRBV6-5
CDR3aa: CASSQSRTYGELFF; abundance: once; v_gene: TRBV14
CDR3aa: CASSSRLAGGLGEQYF; abundance: -; v_gene: TRBV11-2
CDR3aa: CASSIDRDRGYTF; abundance: -; v_gene: TRBV7-8
CDR3aa: CASSQSADGGSGYTF; abundance: -; v_gene: TRBV14
CDR3aa: CASSRSGGGNEETQYF; abundance: -; v_gene: TRBV7-2
CDR3aa: CASSSPGEETQYF; abundance: -; v_gene: TRBV7-2
CDR3aa: CASSGSGEQFF; abundance: -; v_gene: TRBV9
CDR3aa: CASSLFLSHEQFF; abundance: once; v_gene: TRBV27
CDR3aa: CASSYRAGDTGELFF; abundance: -; v_gene: TRBV6-6
CDR3aa: CASSPAGANTGELFF; abundance: -; v_gene: TRBV7-3
CDR3aa: CASRDQGAGQPQHF; abundance: -; v_gene: TRBV27
CDR3aa: CASSLKGQGGYTF; abundance: -; v_gene: TRBV6-5
CDR3aa: CASSSIRDRTEAFF; abundance: few; v_gene: TRBV11-2
CDR3aa: CASTQPPGHDTQYF; abundance: -; v_gene: TRBV6-6
CDR3aa: CASSLAQGNTEAFF; abundance: -; v_gene: TRBV7-2
CDR3aa: CASSALLAPGNEQFF; abundance: few; v_gene: TRBV4-1
CDR3aa: CASSLDRRQPQHF; abundance: -; v_gene: TRBV11-2
CDR3aa: CASSSRPGLAAYEQYF; abundance: -; v_gene: TRBV9
CDR3aa: CASSMGQNYEQYF; abundance: -; v_gene: TRBV19
CDR3aa: CASSPPRTGGQMCTEAFF; abundance: few; v_gene: TRBV27
CDR3aa: CASGPNPDTQYF; abundance: -; v_gene: TRBV28
CDR3aa: CASSVADFSTQYF; abundance: -; v_gene: TRBV9
CDR3aa: CASRDWNNEQFF; abundance: few; v_gene: TRBV5-5
CDR3aa: CASSLSIGEQYF; abundance: -; v_gene: TRBV28
CDR3aa: CASRAGGTRQETQYF; abundance: few; v_gene: TRBV7-2
CDR3aa: CASSQGSNQGNYGYTF; abundance: -; v_gene: TRBV4-2
CDR3aa: CASSSTGTAGEQYF; abundance: -; v_gene: TRBV7-3
CDR3aa: CASSPPGGDNNEQFF; abundance: medium-sized; v_gene: TRBV18
CDR3aa: CASSHGGGFSYEQYF; abundance: few; v_gene: TRBV21-1